This TCR beta chain stems from a study of blood T cell repertoires in COVID-19 (dated by TCRdb to 2020 to 2022). With respect to the entire study: Samples from collaborators originated in the United States, Italy and Spain and spanned both the acute and convalescent phases of COVID-19. The material from the prospective study consisted of cDNA or gDNA derived from T cells, B-cell-depleted T cells, or PBMCs. Deeply sampled blood TCRbeta repertoires from subjects exposed to, actively infected with, or recovered from COVID-19 were included in the dataset. A freely available public database, intended as a resource for researchers studying the immune response to SARS-CoV-2, is where the repertoires were released. Samples were obtained from the ongoing ImmuneRACE study (first 160 participants) and from over 1,000 subjects provided by 6 global collaborators. A de-identified subject ID, COVID-19 status, age in years and sex were almost always included in the sample metadata. Where available, HLA class I and class II types were taken from metadata supplied by the sample provider and were not determined by assay-based typing.

One collaborating source in Seattle enrolled patients during active infection and followed them longitudinally through the course of disease. Whole blood was collected in K2EDTA tubes by collaborating institutions according to the institutions' own protocols. For TCRbeta analysis, collaborators shipped samples in one of three forms: frozen whole blood, isolated PBMCs, or DNA extracted from either of those sample types. Notes on this clone: What this receptor recognizes is not known. No much larger clone exists at a distance of one base, and base qualities are not known.

Broad study findings and their caveats: How much clinical and demographic metadata was included differed by source and by participant, and the metadata was provided uncurated.

TCRbeta CDR3 regions were amplified from genomic DNA by means of the immunoSEQ Assay, a bias-controlled multiplex PCR. Under the source paper's analysis protocol: Within the assay, amplification of reference gene primers was used to estimate how many nucleated cells each sample contained. To quantify the absolute abundance of each unique TCRbeta CDR3 rearrangement, sequence reads were collapsed and filtered. For each sample, productive Simpson clonality was calculated by taking the square root of Simpson's diversity index across productive rearrangements. This immuneACCESS table, as held by TCRdb, lists in-frame sequences with V and J called but not all clones. Of the missing ones, under half trace to an unresolved V gene in checked studies; the others have no known cause. For V, J and clone size, that table is used; D and trimming come from the DNA. The sample table shows roughly 120,000 clones, and 85% are seen once. Of the sample, less than 3.5% is held by the ten largest clones.

This TCR came from a woman older than 75 with COVID-19, enrolled during active disease. Sequencing used peripheral blood.

The CDR3 reads as follows: CASSLGGFEAGELFF. In nucleotide form, the sequence is TGCGCCAGCAGCTTGGGAGGGTTTGAGGCCGGGGAGCTGTTTTTT. This chain joins TRBV5-1 to TRBJ2-2; tentative D gene TRBD2, with 5 bases matching. In the germline V gene, CDR1 corresponds to SGHRS and CDR2 to YFSETQ. The CDR3 runs 15 residues from the cysteine to the phenylalanine. Only the CDR3 DNA is retained, 45 bases long and in frame from the first base. The V and J ends are trimmed by 0 bases and 6 bases, leaving 12 bases between them.